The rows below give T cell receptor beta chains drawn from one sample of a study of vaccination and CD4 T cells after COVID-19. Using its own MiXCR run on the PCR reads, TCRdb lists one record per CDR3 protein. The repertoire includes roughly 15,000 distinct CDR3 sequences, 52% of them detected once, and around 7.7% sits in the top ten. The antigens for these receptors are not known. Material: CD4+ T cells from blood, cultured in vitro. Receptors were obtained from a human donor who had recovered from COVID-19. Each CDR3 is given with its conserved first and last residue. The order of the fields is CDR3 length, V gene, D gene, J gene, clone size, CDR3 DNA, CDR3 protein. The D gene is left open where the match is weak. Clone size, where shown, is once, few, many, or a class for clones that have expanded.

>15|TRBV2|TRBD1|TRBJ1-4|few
TGTGCCAGCAGTCCTAACAGGGGAGCTAATGAAAAACTGTTTTTT
CASSPNRGANEKLFF
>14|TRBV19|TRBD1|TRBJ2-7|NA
TGTGCCAGTAGTACGACAGGGGGGAGCTACGAGCAGTACTTC
CASSTTGGSYEQYF
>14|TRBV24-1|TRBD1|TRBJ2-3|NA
TGTGCCACCAGAGGGACAGGCATCGCAGATACGCAGTATTTT
CATRGTGIADTQYF
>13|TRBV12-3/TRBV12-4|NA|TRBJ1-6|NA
TGTGCCAGCAGCCAGGGGCTTGATTCACCCCTCCACTTT
CASSQGLDSPLHF
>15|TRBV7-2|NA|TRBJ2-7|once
TGTGCCAGCAGCTTAGCTACGGGATCAGGCTACGAGCAGTACTTC
CASSLATGSGYEQYF
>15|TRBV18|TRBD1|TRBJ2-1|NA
TGTGCCAGCTCACTGCCAGGGGGAGCCTACAATGAGCAGTTCTTC
CASSLPGGAYNEQFF
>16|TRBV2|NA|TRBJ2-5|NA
TGTGCCAGCAGACTGGACGCCGGGGGGCTTGGTGAGACCCAGTACTTC
CASRLDAGGLGETQYF
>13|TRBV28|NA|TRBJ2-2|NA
TGTGCCAGCAGTGCTGTGAACACCGGGGAGCTGTTTTTT
CASSAVNTGELFF
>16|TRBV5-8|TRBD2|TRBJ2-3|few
TGTGCCAGCAGCTTGGGACTAGCGGGAGACACAGATACGCAGTATTTT
CASSLGLAGDTDTQYF
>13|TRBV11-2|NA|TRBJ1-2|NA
TGTGCCAGCAGCGAGCACTTGGGGTATGGCTACACCTTC
CASSEHLGYGYTF
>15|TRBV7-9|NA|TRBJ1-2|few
TGTGCCAGCAGCTTAGCGGGACGTACTAACTATGGCTACACCTTC
CASSLAGRTNYGYTF
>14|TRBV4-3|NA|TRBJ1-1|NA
TGCGCCAGCAGCCAGAGGGAGGGGGGGACTGAAGCTTTCTTT
CASSQREGGTEAFF
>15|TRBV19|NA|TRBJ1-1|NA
TGTGCCAGTAGTCCACTCCTAGGGGTTGGCACTGAAGCTTTCTTT
CASSPLLGVGTEAFF
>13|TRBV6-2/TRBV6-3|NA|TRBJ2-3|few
TGTGCCAGCAGTTACTCGAGACCAGATACGCAGTATTTT
CASSYSRPDTQYF
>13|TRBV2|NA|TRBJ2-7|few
TGTGCCAGCAACGCCCCACAGGTGAACGAGCAGTACTTC
CASNAPQVNEQYF
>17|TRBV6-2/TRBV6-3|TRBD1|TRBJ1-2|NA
TGTGCCAGCAGTCTACAGGACAGGGGGCGCCTCCCCTATGGCTACACCTTC
CASSLQDRGRLPYGYTF
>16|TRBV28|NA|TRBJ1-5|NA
TGTGCCAGCAGAGTCACGTCGGGGGGCGGCAATCAGCCCCAGCATTTT
CASRVTSGGGNQPQHF
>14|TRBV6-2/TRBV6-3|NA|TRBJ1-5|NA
TGTGCCAGCAGTTGGCGCGTTGGGGGACAGCCCCAGCATTTT
CASSWRVGGQPQHF
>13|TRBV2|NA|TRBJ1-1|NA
TGTGCCAGCAGTCAGGGGAAGGTCACTGAAGCTTTCTTT
CASSQGKVTEAFF
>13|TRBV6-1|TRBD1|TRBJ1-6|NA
TGTGCCAGCACCCTAGACAGGGGTTCACCCCTCCACTTT
CASTLDRGSPLHF
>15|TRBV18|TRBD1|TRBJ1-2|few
TGTGCCAGCTCACCTCTGGGACAGGGGGCTTATGGCTACACCTTC
CASSPLGQGAYGYTF
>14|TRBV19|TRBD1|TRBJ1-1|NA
TGTGCCAGTAGGATGACAGGGCCGGTAAGTGAAGCTTTCTTT
CASRMTGPVSEAFF
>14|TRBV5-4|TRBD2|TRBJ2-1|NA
TGTGCCAGCAGCCCTAGCGGGCCCTACAATGAGCAGTTCTTC
CASSPSGPYNEQFF
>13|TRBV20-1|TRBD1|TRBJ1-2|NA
TGCAGTGCCGTTACTGGACAGGAACACGGCTACACCTTC
CSAVTGQEHGYTF
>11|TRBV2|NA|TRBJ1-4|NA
TGTGCCAGCATCCGGTCTGAAAAACTGTTTTTT
CASIRSEKLFF
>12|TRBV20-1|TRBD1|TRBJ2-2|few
TGCAGTGCGCCGGGACAGCCCGGGGAGCTGTTTTTT
CSAPGQPGELFF
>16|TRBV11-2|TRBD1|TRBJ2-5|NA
TGTGCCAGCAGTTCGGGGCCGGGACAGGGGCAAGAGACCCAGTACTTC
CASSSGPGQGQETQYF
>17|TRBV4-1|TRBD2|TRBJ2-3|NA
TGCGCCAGCAGCCACCCCGGACTAGCGGGAGCCGGAGATACGCAGTATTTT
CASSHPGLAGAGDTQYF
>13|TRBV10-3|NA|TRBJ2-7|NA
TGTGCCATCAGTGAGGGGGCTTCCTACGAGCAGTACTTC
CAISEGASYEQYF
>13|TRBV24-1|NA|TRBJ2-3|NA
TGTGCCACCGAGGGGGGGCTCACAGATACGCAGTATTTT
CATEGGLTDTQYF
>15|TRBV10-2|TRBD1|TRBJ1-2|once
TGCGCCAGCACCCCGGGGACAGCCGATAACTATGGCTACACCTTC
CASTPGTADNYGYTF
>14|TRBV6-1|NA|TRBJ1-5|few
TGTGCCAGCAGCCTTCTTGAATCCGATCAGCCCCAGCATTTT
CASSLLESDQPQHF
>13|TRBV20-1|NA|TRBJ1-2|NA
TGCAGTGCTAGTCAGGGGCTCTCCTATGGCTACACCTTC
CSASQGLSYGYTF
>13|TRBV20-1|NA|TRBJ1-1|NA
TGCAGTGCTAGCCTCGATGAGGCCACTGAAGCTTTCTTT
CSASLDEATEAFF
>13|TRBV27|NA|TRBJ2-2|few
TGTGCCAGCAGTACGCAGAACACCGGGGAGCTGTTTTTT
CASSTQNTGELFF